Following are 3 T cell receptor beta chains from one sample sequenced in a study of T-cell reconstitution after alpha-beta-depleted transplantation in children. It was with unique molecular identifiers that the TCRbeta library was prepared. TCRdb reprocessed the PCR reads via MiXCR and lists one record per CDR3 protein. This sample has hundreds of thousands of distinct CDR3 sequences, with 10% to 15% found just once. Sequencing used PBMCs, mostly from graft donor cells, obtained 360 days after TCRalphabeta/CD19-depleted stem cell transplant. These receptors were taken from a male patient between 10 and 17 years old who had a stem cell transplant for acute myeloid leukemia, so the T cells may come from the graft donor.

CDR3 nucleotide sequence: TGTGCCAGCAGCTTGGTCGACACGAGCTCCTACAATGAGCAGTTCTTC. Amino acid sequence: CASSLVDTSSYNEQFF. The V call is TRBV4-2, the J call TRBJ2-1; D uncertain. The germline V gene encodes CDR1 LGHNA and CDR2 YNFKEQ. V lost 5 bases, J lost 0 bases, and 14 bases lay in between. CDR3 size: 16 residues.

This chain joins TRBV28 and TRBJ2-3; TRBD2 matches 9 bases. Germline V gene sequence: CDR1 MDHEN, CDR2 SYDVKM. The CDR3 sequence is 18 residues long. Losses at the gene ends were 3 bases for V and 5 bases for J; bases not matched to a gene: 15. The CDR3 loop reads CASSFPRGAGGHGDTQYF. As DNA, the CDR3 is TGTGCCAGCAGTTTCCCACGAGGTGCGGGAGGGCATGGAGATACGCAGTATTTT.

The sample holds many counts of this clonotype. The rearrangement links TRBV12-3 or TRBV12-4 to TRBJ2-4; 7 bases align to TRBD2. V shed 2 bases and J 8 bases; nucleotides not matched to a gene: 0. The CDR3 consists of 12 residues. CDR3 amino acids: CASSLRGDIQYF. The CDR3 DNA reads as TGTGCCAGCAGTTTACGGGGGGACATTCAGTACTTC.